One sample yielded the 9 T cell receptor beta chains listed below, sequenced in a study of cytomegalovirus exposure and HLA in healthy donors. Data came from immunoSEQ multiplex PCR; TCRdb stores just in-frame clones and leaves some out. The profile covers roughly 60,000 clones, with roughly 96% appearing a single time and approximately 0.9% taken by the ten largest. Sequenced sample: PBMCs. The receptors stem from a man between 18 and 35 years old in good health and CMV-seronegative.

The J gene is TRBJ2-3, the V gene TRBV27; a weak D match, TRBD2 (5 bases). V shed 2 bases and J shed 7 bases, with 7 bases lying between them. Germline lookup yields CDR1 MNHEY and CDR2 SMNVEV (reference sequence). The CDR3 consists of 12 residues. CDR3 in DNA: TGTGCCAGCAGTTTAGAGGGAAATACGCAGTATTTT. This encodes CASSLEGNTQYF.

The V call is TRBV18, the J call TRBJ2-5; TRBD1 agrees at 8 bases. In germline, CDR1 is KGHSH, CDR2 LQKENI. V lost 6 bases and J lost 1; bases outside the gene matches: 10. The CDR3 totals 16 residues. Written as DNA, the CDR3 is TGTGCCAGCTCGTATGACAGGGGCCGCCCCCAAGAGACCCAGTACTTC. Translating it yields CASSYDRGRPQETQYF.

This clone was seen only a few times. V is TRBV9 and J is TRBJ2-3; 10 nucleotides match TRBD2. Germline V lookup: CDR1 SGDLS, CDR2 YYNGEE. This CDR3 has 15 amino acids. V lost 4 bases to trimming and J lost 1 base; unmatched junction nucleotides: 3. The CDR3: CASSSGTSGTDTQYF. In nucleotides, the CDR3 is TGTGCCAGCAGCTCCGGGACTAGCGGCACAGATACGCAGTATTTT.

V is TRBV6-1 and J is TRBJ2-6; D not certain. Trimming took 4 bases from V and 4 from J, leaving 5 bases between them. CDR1 is MNHNS and CDR2 is SASEGT in the germline V gene. The CDR3 runs 13 residues. The CDR3 DNA reads TGTGCCAGCAGTGCTCCCGGGGCCAACGTCCTGACTTTC. It specifies CASSAPGANVLTF.

In nucleotides, the CDR3 is TGTGCCAGCAGTTTAAGCGGACAGGAGAGAAACTATGGCTACACCTTC. As protein: CASSLSGQERNYGYTF. The chain uses TRBV28 and TRBJ1-2; 7 bases line up with TRBD1. The V segment lost 2 bases and the J segment 2 bases; nucleotides outside the gene matches: 8. Germline CDR1 reads MDHEN; CDR2 reads SYDVKM. The CDR3 contains 16 residues.

In its sample, this clone was seen once. The chain recombines TRBV9 with TRBJ2-3; 7 bases match TRBD2. With V trimmed by 4 bases and J by 2 bases, 10 bases remained unmatched. Germline CDR1 SGDLS, CDR2 YYNGEE. The CDR3 runs 16 residues. CDR3 nucleotide sequence: TGTGCCAGCAGCTGGGGGAGGGCCGTTTACACAGATACGCAGTATTTT. It yields the protein CASSWGRAVYTDTQYF.

The rearrangement joins TRBV7-2 to TRBJ1-5, with TRBD1 matching 9 bases. The CDR3 has 17 amino acids. Germline CDR1 and CDR2: SGHTA and FQGNSA. V was pared by 4 bases and J by 2 bases, with 9 bases of the junction left unmatched. CDR3 region: CASSYTPRTGGNQPQHF. The CDR3 DNA sequence: TGTGCCAGCAGCTACACCCCCCGGACAGGGGGCAATCAGCCCCAGCATTTT.

The chain uses TRBV2 and TRBJ2-3, with no clear D. Trimming stripped 8 bases from V and 4 bases from J, with 4 bases between. Germline loops: CDR1 SNHLY, CDR2 FYNNEI. CDR3 length equals 10 residues. The CDR3 is CASYADTQYF. DNA of the CDR3: TGTGCCAGCTATGCAGATACGCAGTATTTT.

The V gene is TRBV30, the J gene TRBJ2-1; D is uncertain. The CDR3 is 14 amino acids. The germline V gene encodes CDR1 GTSNPN and CDR2 SVGIG (reference sequence). V shed 3 bases and J shed 6 bases, with 15 bases lying between them. The CDR3 here is CAWRSGTALNEQFF. DNA for the CDR3: TGTGCCTGGAGATCGGGTACGGCTCTCAATGAGCAGTTCTTC.